One sample yielded the 21 T cell receptor beta chains listed below, sequenced in a study of cytomegalovirus exposure and HLA in healthy donors. The PCR ran on 60 Vbeta and 13 Jbeta primers. TCRdb's table, derived via immunoSEQ multiplex PCR, lists solely in-frame clones and lacks some. The sample comprises about 130,000 clones, about 10% of which are singletons, and roughly 4.2% rests with the top ten. Sequencing input: PBMCs. Receptor source: a woman between 18 and 29 years old in good health and CMV-seropositive.

This chain links TRBV25-1 with TRBJ2-5, with TRBD2 as a possible D gene (6 bases). V dropped 2 bases and J dropped 5 bases, with 15 bases sitting between them. Per germline, CDR1 MGHDK and CDR2 SYGVNS. The CDR3 extends over 15 amino acids. The CDR3 here is CASSEGGGKVETQYF. CDR3 in DNA: TGTGCCAGCAGTGAAGGGGGAGGCAAGGTGGAGACCCAGTACTTC.

This clone occurred a few times. The rearrangement uses TRBV18 and TRBJ1-1, with a weak D call TRBD1 (6 bases). The V gene lost 6 bases and the J gene lost 0 bases, with 23 bases spanning the gap. The CDR3 length is 18 residues. Germline lookup yields CDR1 KGHSH and CDR2 LQKENI. The CDR3 nucleotides read TGTGCCAGCTCCCCCGTAAGGGGAGGGGGTCGGATGAACACTGAAGCTTTCTTT. Translation gives CASSPVRGGGRMNTEAFF.

V is TRBV6-5 and J is TRBJ1-1; weak D call: TRBD1 (5 bases). There are 13 residues in the CDR3. CDR1 MNHEY and CDR2 SVGAGI come from the germline V gene. V gave up 2 bases and J gave up 11 bases, with 15 bases separating them. In nucleotides, the CDR3 is TGTGCCAGCAGTTACGCGGGGACGGGCGAGGCTTTCTTT. Residues: CASSYAGTGEAFF.

Only a few counts were recorded for this clone. This rearrangement joins TRBV28 to TRBJ1-4, with TRBD1 identical over 8 bases. The CDR3 has 17 amino acids. The V and J ends lost 5 bases and 5 bases, in that order; junction bases with no gene match: 13. Looked up from germline, CDR1 is MDHEN and CDR2 is SYDVKM. The CDR3 here is CASSPRTGWGVNEKLFF. The CDR3, as DNA: TGTGCCAGCAGTCCCCGGACAGGGTGGGGCGTGAATGAAAAACTGTTTTTT.

The sample holds one count of this clone. The chain combines TRBV27 with TRBJ2-5, with 11 bases fitting TRBD2. This CDR3 is built from 15 residues. Germline assignment: CDR1 MNHEY and CDR2 SMNVEV (reference sequence). The trim removed 6 bases at V and 4 bases at J, leaving 7 bases unmatched. The CDR3: CASSSLAGGAETQYF. The CDR3, as DNA: TGTGCCAGCAGCTCCTTAGCGGGAGGGGCAGAGACCCAGTACTTC.

There are a few counts of this clone. The gene calls are TRBV27 and TRBJ1-1, with no clear D. Germline V gene sequence: CDR1 MNHEY, CDR2 SMNVEV (reference sequence). The CDR3 consists of 15 residues. Deletions cut 2 bases from V and 5 bases from J, with 15 bases between. CDR3 in amino acids: CASSLRGIAGTEAFF. The CDR3, as DNA: TGTGCCAGCAGTTTAAGAGGGATCGCGGGGACTGAAGCTTTCTTT.

This clone has more than one count but fewer than ten. The chain recombines TRBV7-8 with TRBJ2-2; D ambiguous. The V end was cut by 5 bases, the J end by 0 bases, with 7 bases between. The V gene's germline CDR1 is SGHVS and CDR2 FQNEAQ. The CDR3 is 14 amino acids. The CDR3 coding sequence is TGTGCCAGCAGCCGGCTAGCGAACACCGGGGAGCTGTTTTTT. It translates to CASSRLANTGELFF.

V usage is TRBV6-4 and J usage is TRBJ1-2; tentative D call: TRBD1 (5 bases). The V and J ends lost 5 bases and 8 bases respectively, with 15 bases between them. CDR3 length: 13 amino acids. CDR1 and CDR2 (germline): MRHNA, SNTAGT. CDR3 residues: CASSPTDQGGYTF. The CDR3 region has the DNA TGTGCCAGCAGTCCGACAGACCAAGGGGGCTACACCTTC.

The genes are TRBV25-1 and TRBJ2-5; 7 positions agree with TRBD1. J was trimmed by 3 bases and V by 4 bases; bases with no gene match: 11. CDR3 length: 16 residues. Germline lookup yields CDR1 MGHDK and CDR2 SYGVNS. CDR3 sequence reads: CASSAPNTGTEETQYF. The CDR3, as DNA: TGTGCCAGCAGTGCCCCAAATACCGGGACAGAAGAGACCCAGTACTTC.

This clone was counted only a few times. The CDR3 spells CASTREPSNTEAFF. The DNA for the CDR3 is TGTGCCAGCACCCGGGAGCCTTCTAACACTGAAGCTTTCTTT. This chain links TRBV2 with TRBJ1-1; D gene ambiguous. CDR1 and CDR2 (germline): SNHLY, FYNNEI. V was clipped by 7 bases and J by 2 bases, with 14 bases between them. The CDR3 runs to 14 residues.

The V and J genes are TRBV27 and TRBJ1-4, with D tentatively TRBD1 (6 bases). This CDR3 comprises 14 residues. The germline CDR1 and CDR2 sequences are MNHEY and SMNVEV (reference sequence). Trimming stripped 3 bases from V and 5 bases from J, with 10 bases between. CDR3 amino acids: CASSFQGTNEKLFF. The DNA of the CDR3 is TGTGCCAGCAGTTTTCAGGGGACAAATGAAAAACTGTTTTTT.

Only a few counts were recorded for this clone. The chain links TRBV15 to TRBJ1-3; 7 bases are a match to TRBD1. The V gene end was trimmed by 6 bases and the J gene end by 0 bases; junction bases not matched to a gene: 5. CDR1 is LNHNV and CDR2 is YYDKDF in the germline V gene (reference sequence). There are 15 residues in the CDR3. The CDR3 DNA sequence: TGTGCCACCAGGACAGGGTCTTTCTCTGGAAACACCATATATTTT. As protein: CATRTGSFSGNTIYF.

The chain has TRBV29-1 and TRBJ1-2, with 8 bases identical to TRBD1. CDR3 length: 12 amino acids. CDR1 SQVTM and CDR2 ANQGSEA come from the germline V gene. CDR3 bases: TGCAGAGTCAGGGGGCTCTCGTATGGCTACACCTTC. Encoded protein: CRVRGLSYGYTF.

The chain combines TRBV30 with TRBJ1-2; D might be TRBD1 (6 bases). This CDR3 contains 14 residues. CDR1 GTSNPN and CDR2 SVGIG come from the germline V gene (reference sequence). Trimming pared 4 bases from V and 2 bases from J, leaving 14 bases between. In nucleotides, the CDR3 is TGTGCCTGGACTCCCGGGACAACAAACTATGGCTACACCTTC. Translating gives CAWTPGTTNYGYTF.

On this clone: Germline and junction disagree at one end, which may indicate a read error. CDR3 sequence (DNA): TGTGCCAACAGCTTATCTTACGGGACTAGCGGGAGCTATGAGCAGTTCTTC. As protein: CANSLSYGTSGSYEQFF. The chain joins TRBV11-2 to TRBJ2-1; 14 nucleotides align to TRBD2. The CDR3 consists of 17 residues. The V gene's germline CDR1 is SGHAT and CDR2 FQNNGV. The variable domain in full, with the rest retrieved from reference TRBV11-2 and TRBJ2-1, is EAGVAQSPRYKIIEKRQSVAFWCNPISGHATLYWYQQILGQGPKLLIQFQNNGVVDDSQLPKDRFSAERLKGVDSTLKIQPAKLEDSAVYLCANSLSYGTSGSYEQFFGPGTRLTVL.

The CDR3 nucleotides are TGTGCCAGCAGTTTGAAAGGGGAGGGGAAACTGTTTTTT. Protein sequence: CASSLKGEGKLFF. V and J are TRBV27 and TRBJ1-4; TRBD1 is a possible D gene (5 bases). V lost 3 bases, J lost 11 bases, and 13 bases lay in between. The CDR3 totals 13 residues. The germline V gene encodes CDR1 MNHEY and CDR2 SMNVEV (reference sequence).

The table lists this clone with a few counts. The rearrangement links TRBV29-1 to TRBJ1-1; D ambiguous. The V gene's germline CDR1 is SQVTM and CDR2 ANQGSEA. This CDR3 is 13 amino acids long. V shed 0 bases and J shed 0 bases, with 5 bases lying between them. CDR3 region: CSVEDTVNTEAFF. The CDR3 coding sequence is TGCAGCGTTGAAGACACAGTGAACACTGAAGCTTTCTTT.

The chain recombines TRBV30 with TRBJ1-4; 7 positions match TRBD1. The trim removed 2 bases at V and 7 bases at J, leaving 7 bases unmatched. CDR1 is GTSNPN, CDR2 SVGIG, per germline (reference sequence). The CDR3 loop spans 14 amino acids. This CDR3 is CAWSLGTGVEKLFF. In nucleotides, the CDR3 is TGTGCCTGGAGTCTGGGTACAGGGGTTGAAAAACTGTTTTTT.

The rearrangement uses TRBV2 and TRBJ2-1, with D possibly matching TRBD2 (6 bases). Per germline, CDR1 SNHLY and CDR2 FYNNEI. The V end was cut by 5 bases, the J end by 8 bases, with 19 bases between. The CDR3 sequence is 15 residues long. The CDR3 DNA reads TGTGCCAGCAGTAAGAGCGGGCTAGGCGGGTATGAGCAGTTCTTC. It encodes CASSKSGLGGYEQFF.

The rearrangement links TRBV29-1 to TRBJ2-7; no clear D gene. Trimming removed 1 base from V and 3 bases from J, with 4 bases in between. CDR1 and CDR2 from the germline V gene are SQVTM and ANQGSEA. This CDR3 has 11 residues. Written as DNA, the CDR3 is TGCAGCGTTGAAGCTTACTACGAGCAGTACTTC. Its protein is CSVEAYYEQYF.

The chain employs TRBV5-1 and TRBJ2-7; the match to TRBD2 covers 11 bases. Trimming removed 1 base from V and 1 base from J; junction bases left unmatched: 4. The CDR3 runs 16 residues. Germline-derived CDR1 and CDR2 are SGHRS and YFSETQ. The CDR3 loop reads CASSLSLAGGSYEQYF. The CDR3 bases are TGCGCCAGCAGCTTGTCTCTAGCGGGAGGATCCTACGAGCAGTACTTC.